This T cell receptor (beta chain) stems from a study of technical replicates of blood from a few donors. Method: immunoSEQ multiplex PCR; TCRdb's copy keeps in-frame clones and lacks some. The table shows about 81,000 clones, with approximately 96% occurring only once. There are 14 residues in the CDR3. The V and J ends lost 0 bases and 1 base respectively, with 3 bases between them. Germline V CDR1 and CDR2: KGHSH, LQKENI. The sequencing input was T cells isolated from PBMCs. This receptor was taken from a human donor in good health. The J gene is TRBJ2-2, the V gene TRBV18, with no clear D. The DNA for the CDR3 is TGTGCCAGCTCACCACCGAGGAACACCGGGGAGCTGTTTTTT. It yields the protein CASSPPRNTGELFF. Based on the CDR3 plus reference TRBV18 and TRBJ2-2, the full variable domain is NAGVMQNPRHLVRRRGQEARLRCSPMKGHSHVYWYRQLPEEGLKFMVYLQKENIIDESGMPKERFSAEFPKEGPSILRIQQVVRGDSAAYFCASSPPRNTGELFFGEGSRLTVL.